The T cell receptor beta chain described here comes from a study of cytomegalovirus exposure and HLA in healthy donors (dated 2017 in TCRdb). Notes on the research overall: In an earlier analysis of roughly 500 of the donors, approximately 260 Gb of sequence data and 117 million unique TCR beta sequences from roughly 180 million T cells were reported. Approximately 310 gigabases of sequencing data and 70 million to 100 million unique TCR sequences made up an early release that covered 500 to 700 HLA-typed donors. Of the approximately 400 genotyped donors, less than 85% were placed in the genetic ancestry cluster associated with self-reported Caucasian donors. The study aimed to test whether cataloging public T cell receptors could reveal signatures of past pathogen exposure. The T cell repertoires of 550 to 850 subjects were profiled by immunosequencing and related to cytomegalovirus serostatus. A separate validation cohort of more than 100 different subjects was used in addition to the approximately 700-subject first cohort. The study combined high-throughput TCR immunosequencing, statistical association of individual TCRs with disease status, and machine learning to predict cytomegalovirus infection status. In a later analysis, previously published TCR beta repertoires from more than 500 donors were re-analyzed and high-resolution HLA genotyping was added so that TCR occurrence patterns could be studied. The later analysis used no new phenotypic data to find candidate immune exposures, relying instead on TCR beta sequences and their occurrence across donors. An earlier analysis of fewer than 700 of the donors applied high-throughput TCR beta sequencing to assess whether each TCR beta V gene segment acted as functional or pseudogenic. Donor age, sex, ethnicity and CMV serostatus were compiled alongside the repertoire data. A later genetic analysis used genome-wide SNP genotypes for about 55% of the 666 donors, treating that subset as a discovery cohort. All discovery cohort repertoires had been generated using a single sequencing platform. HLA typing covered class I and class II loci at four-digit resolution. Typing coverage varied by locus: roughly 629-640 donors for A, B, C, DRB1 and DQB1; roughly 510 for DQA1; over 600 for DPA1; fewer than 480 for DPB1. A handful of DR-DQ haplotypes were treated as single units for association and clustering because of strong linkage in the cohort. Across 398 genotyped donors of the cohort, an average of about 240,000 unique TCR beta nucleotide sequences per donor were sequenced, and roughly 20% of those sequences were non-productive. What the authors observed across the whole study: Some IMGT-functional V segments, including TRBV6-2 and TRBV6-3, could not be distinguished by the 87-base-pair reads and were therefore excluded. It was suggested by the authors that the approach could potentially be generalized to other disease states and immunological phenotypes. Correlated functional status among segregating V segments might reflect linkage disequilibrium, but an unknown experimental factor could not be ruled out. Broadly in line with IMGT annotations, most TCR beta V segments showed up in productive rearrangements about 90% or about 30% of the time in an earlier analysis of 450 to 600 of the donors. This cohort had only TCR beta chains sequenced, and the lack of alpha or paired-chain data limited which features could be detected. Compared with equally common non-associated chains, HLA-associated TCR beta chains in a later analysis were more clonally expanded and had lower generation probabilities. A later analysis reported that several top co-occurrence clusters appeared linked to parvovirus B19, influenza, CMV and Epstein-Barr virus. The classifier was reported to diagnose cytomegalovirus status with high specificity and sensitivity in both the original cohort and the validation cohort. In a later analysis, most CMV-associated TCR beta chains were found to appear HLA-restricted, with HLA associations seemingly driven largely by CMV exposure. In vitro tests confirmed that three of the cytomegalovirus-associated TCR beta chains recognize cytomegalovirus antigens. The presence/absence analyses assumed that sequencing depth was roughly uniform across donors, and that assumption may not be true. When HLA alleles, especially DR and DQ, strongly co-occurred, TCR associations were difficult to assign to individual alleles. A later genetic analysis associated a missense DCLRE1C variant with V-gene and J-gene trimming of TCR beta chains, and an independent cohort replicated the association. Most TCR sequences were seen in very few donors, while some public TCRs were found in many individuals. A further reported finding was that TCR beta sequences accurately predicted the HLA-A and HLA-B alleles for most subjects in the first cohort. Because counts were too low, seventeen rarely observed V segments, including chromosome 9 orphons, were excluded from the earlier analysis of some 540 of the donors. For the cohort, immune exposure information was limited to CMV serostatus. The study gave a list of around 170 TCR beta chains associated with cytomegalovirus. A later analysis found that TCR association rates varied across HLA loci, with DRB1 alleles showing the most associated TCRs and HLA-C alleles the fewest. Because some donors lacked HLA typing at each locus, the association tests relied only on the typed subset. A later genetic analysis reported fewer N-insertions in productive TCRs among donors in an Asian-associated ancestry cluster than the approximately 670-donor mean. The sequencing pipeline was judged likely to have produced a cluster of highly shared sequence variants as a technical artifact. In a later analysis, around 17,000 TCR beta sequences were associated with specific HLA alleles at a false discovery rate of 0.05.

The table lists this clone with a few counts. Its antigen target is currently unknown. No base quality information exists; no much larger clone differs at one position. Including cysteine and phenylalanine, the CDR3 has 16 amino acids. Only the CDR3 region is kept as DNA, spanning 48 bases read in frame from base 1. The trim is 0 bases for V and 0 bases for J, with a gap of 9 bases between the germline ends. The germline V gene (reference sequence) sets CDR1 to LNHDA and CDR2 to SQIVND. The cohort consisted of 670 or so healthy bone marrow donors. All cohort members were sampled while nominally healthy, although unrecorded immune exposures were likely present. The donor tested CMV seronegative and was one of the 352 seronegative cohort members. Each donor provided a peripheral blood sample, and peripheral blood mononuclear cells were used for TCR beta sequencing. The Qiagen DNeasy Blood Extraction Kit was used to extract genomic DNA from the blood cell samples.

The method was the immunoSEQ multiplex PCR assay. A mixture of 60 forward primers for TCR Vbeta segments and 13 reverse primers for TCR Jbeta segments was used in the multiplex PCR. The CDR3 region of rearranged TCR beta genes was amplified from genomic DNA by a multiplex PCR assay. The Illumina HiSeq System was used to sequence the amplified TCR beta libraries as 87-base-pair reads. The authors' pipeline ran thus. A later analysis tallied tens of millions of unique TCR beta chains across the 610 or so repertoires, and about 10 million of those chains were shared by two or more donors. A nearest-neighbor algorithm error-corrected the raw reads and collapsed the reads into unique sequences, merging closely related sequences to remove PCR and sequencing errors. To assign V, D and J gene segments, CDR3 sequences were aligned to IMGT reference sequences. Each retained sequence needed at least a six-nucleotide match to both a V gene segment and a J gene segment. Rearrangements were classified as productive when the CDR3 lacked stop codons and remained in frame with V and J, and all other rearrangements were classified as non-productive. CDR3 was defined by IMGT convention, running from the second conserved V-encoded cysteine to the conserved J-encoded phenylalanine. In an earlier analysis of approximately 590 of the donors, sequences lacking an unambiguous match to a single V gene segment were excluded. In an earlier analysis of about 590 of the donors, a V segment was called functional when productive rearrangements were above 56.7%, and segregating when the standard deviation between donors exceeded 5%. A statistical classification framework was built for diagnosing cytomegalovirus status from the catalog of TCR beta chain sequences. In a later analysis, TCR nucleotide sequences were compared against IMGT/GENE-DB human TR gene sequences so that V and J genes could be assigned. A later analysis assigned CDR3 sequences and most-parsimonious VDJ recombination scenarios with the TCRdist pipeline. A later analysis defined each TCR beta chain by its CDR3 amino acid sequence plus V-gene family, and excluded reads lacking a unique V-gene family. To address suspected cross-contamination and a sequencing artifact, a later analysis removed several hundred highly shared, low-generation-probability nucleotide sequences. A later analysis calculated a clonal expansion index for each public chain from normalized within-repertoire ranks of inferred template counts. Generation probabilities in a later analysis came from a VDJ recombination model fitted to out-of-frame rearrangements, and those results were checked against IGoR. A later analysis scored TCR-TCR, TCR-HLA and TCR-CMV co-occurrence with hypergeometric tests, applying a repertoire-size bias correction to TCR pairs. To estimate false discovery rates, a later analysis permuted the HLA or CMV assignments 20 times. A later analysis grouped co-occurring TCRs with DBSCAN, adding TCRdist sequence similarity when clustering within HLA-allele-positive subsets. Co-occurrence clustering excluded repertoires with fewer than 30,000 or more than 120,000 public chains, plus five with anomalous nucleotide sharing. TCRdb stores this immuneACCESS table with in-frame sequences only. Part of the clones is absent; in the studies checked, under half of the shortfall reflects unresolved V genes, and no reason is known for the rest. The V and J calls and the clone size are those of that table, but D and trimming were determined from the DNA. In all, the sample holds approximately 210,000 clones, and around 83% of those were seen once. The top ten clonotypes cover approximately 0.99% of the sample.

Sequencing was performed on PBMCs. This chain is built from TRBV19 and TRBJ2-1; the D gene identity is not certain. The sequence was obtained from a woman aged 40 to 50 in good health and CMV-seronegative. The DNA is as follows: TGTGCCAGTAGTATAGATCGAGGAGCCTCCTACAATGAGCAGTTCTTC. Its product reads: CASSIDRGASYNEQFF.